These 12 T cell receptor beta chains were all obtained from the same sample, sequenced in a study of blood T cell repertoires in COVID-19. Here immunoSEQ multiplex PCR was the method, and the copy in TCRdb shows in-frame clones only, minus some. The repertoire consists of roughly 140,000 clones, with 87% occurring once and the leading ten covering 3.5% to 4.5%. Source material: peripheral blood. Source of these receptors: a woman between 35 and 50 years old with acute or convalescent COVID-19.

The chain joins TRBV10-3 to TRBJ2-2, with D possibly being TRBD1 (5 bases). V was shortened by 0 bases and J by 1 base, with 6 bases between the two germline ends. Looked up from germline, CDR1 is ENHRY and CDR2 is SYGVKD. This CDR3 comprises 15 residues. CDR3 DNA sequence: TGTGCCATCAGTGAGTCCCAGGGGAACACCGGGGAGCTGTTTTTT. Translation gives CAISESQGNTGELFF.

This clone has a single count. The chain couples TRBV18 to TRBJ1-1; TRBD1 is a possible D gene (5 bases). The CDR3 is made up of 17 amino acids. The ends were cut back, 2 bases at V and 0 bases at J, with 16 bases in the middle. Germline V gene data show CDR1 as KGHSH and CDR2 as LQKENI. CDR3 residues: CASSPTWGSLMNTEAFF. DNA of the CDR3: TGTGCCAGCTCACCAACCTGGGGCAGCCTCATGAACACTGAAGCTTTCTTT. The entire variable domain, with the rest obtained from reference TRBV18 and TRBJ1-1, is as follows: NAGVMQNPRHLVRRRGQEARLRCSPMKGHSHVYWYRQLPEEGLKFMVYLQKENIIDESGMPKERFSAEFPKEGPSILRIQQVVRGDSAAYFCASSPTWGSLMNTEAFFGQGTRLTVV.

This chain joins TRBV27 and TRBJ2-5, with TRBD1 as a possible D gene (6 bases). Germline CDR1 MNHEY, CDR2 SMNVEV (reference sequence). The CDR3 contains 15 residues. V was cut by 5 bases and J by 5 bases, with 18 bases left in between. This chain's CDR3 is CASSATGMDKETQYF. In DNA, the CDR3 is TGTGCCAGCAGTGCCACAGGGATGGACAAGGAGACCCAGTACTTC.

The rearrangement joins TRBV28 to TRBJ1-1, with D possibly being TRBD1 (5 bases). This CDR3 comprises 14 residues. Between the trimmed V and J ends, which lost 2 bases and 0 bases, there was a span of 7 bases. Germline CDR1 and CDR2: MDHEN and SYDVKM. The CDR3 region has the DNA TGTGCCAGCAGTTTAAAACAGGTGAACACTGAAGCTTTCTTT. It is translated as CASSLKQVNTEAFF. The full variable domain, in which reference TRBV28 and TRBJ1-1 provide the parts outside the CDR3, is DVKVTQSSRYLVKRTGEKVFLECVQDMDHENMFWYRQDPGLGLRLIYFSYDVKMKEKGDIPEGYSVSREKKERFSLILESASTNQTSMYLCASSLKQVNTEAFFGQGTRLTVV.

The gene calls are TRBV12-3 or TRBV12-4 and TRBJ1-1; TRBD1 matches 7 bases. This CDR3 region has 12 residues. V dropped 5 bases and J dropped 10; count of bases not matched to a gene: 7. The CDR3 DNA reads as TGTGCCAGCAGTCCCTTGTCAGGGGGAGCTTTCTTT. Encoded protein: CASSPLSGGAFF.

The chain has TRBV12-1 and TRBJ2-7; the table's D call TRBD1 went unverified against the DNA. TRBV12-1 is designated a pseudogene. The CDR3 has 15 residues. The CDR3 loop is CASRVTGTGSYEQYF. In DNA, the CDR3 is TGTGCCAGCAGGGTCACCGGGACAGGGTCCTACGAGCAGTACTTC.

The chain employs TRBV11-3 and TRBJ2-2, with D unclear. This CDR3 is 15 amino acids long. Germline CDR1 and CDR2: SGHNT and YENEEA. With 5 bases removed from V and 1 base from J, the gap between germline ends came to 11 bases. The CDR3, as DNA: TGTGCCAGCAGCCCCACGCCGGGGAACACCGGGGAGCTGTTTTTT. It encodes CASSPTPGNTGELFF.

The genes are TRBV30 and TRBJ1-2; 8 bases match TRBD1. V trimming: 5 bases; J trimming: 0 bases; junction bases outside the gene matches: 5. The CDR3 contains 14 residues. Germline V CDR1 and CDR2: GTSNPN, SVGIG (reference sequence). Here the CDR3 DNA reads TGTGCCTGGCAGGGGGCAGCGTCTAACTATGGCTACACCTTC. Residues: CAWQGAASNYGYTF. Filled out from reference TRBV30 and TRBJ1-2, the complete variable domain reads SQTIHQWPATLVQPVGSPLSLECTVEGTSNPNLYWYRQAAGRGLQLLFYSVGIGQISSEVPQNLSASRPQDRQFILSSKKLLLSDSGFYLCAWQGAASNYGYTFGSGTRLTVV.

The chain links TRBV27 to TRBJ1-2, with TRBD1 identical over 11 bases. Trimming removed 3 bases from V and 2 bases from J; junction bases left unmatched: 2. This CDR3 spans 15 amino acids. The germline gives CDR1 MNHEY, CDR2 SMNVEV (reference sequence). The CDR3 bases are TGTGCCAGCAGTTTTGGGACAGGGGGGAACTATGGCTACACCTTC. Protein: CASSFGTGGNYGYTF.

V and J are TRBV7-2 and TRBJ1-2; D perhaps matches TRBD1 (6 bases). The CDR3 has 14 residues. Germline CDR1 SGHTA, CDR2 FQGNSA. V lost 5 bases, J lost 3 bases, and 13 bases lay in between. CDR3 residues: CASSPRTVYYGYTF. CDR3 DNA sequence: TGTGCCAGCAGCCCGCGGACAGTTTACTATGGCTACACCTTC. The variable domain in full, completed from reference TRBV7-2 and TRBJ1-2, reads GAGVSQSPSNKVTEKGKDVELRCDPISGHTALYWYRQSLGQGLEFLIYFQGNSAPDKSGLPSDRFSAERTGGSVSTLTIQRTQQEDSAVYLCASSPRTVYYGYTFGSGTRLTVV.

V gene TRBV12-3 or TRBV12-4 combines with J gene TRBJ2-1; weak D call: TRBD1 (6 bases). Trimming removed 7 bases from V and 4 bases from J, with 8 bases in between. The CDR3 has 12 residues. DNA for the CDR3: TGTGCCAGCAAAACAGGGTACAATGAGCAGTTCTTC. Protein product: CASKTGYNEQFF.

This chain links TRBV4-3 with TRBJ1-2, with 10 bases identical to TRBD1. This CDR3 spans 15 amino acids. Germline values: CDR1 LGHNA, CDR2 YSLEER. V gave up 3 bases and J gave up 0 bases; unmatched junction bases: 1. In nucleotides, the CDR3 is TGCGCCAGCAGCCATGGGACAGGGGCTAACTATGGCTACACCTTC. As protein: CASSHGTGANYGYTF.